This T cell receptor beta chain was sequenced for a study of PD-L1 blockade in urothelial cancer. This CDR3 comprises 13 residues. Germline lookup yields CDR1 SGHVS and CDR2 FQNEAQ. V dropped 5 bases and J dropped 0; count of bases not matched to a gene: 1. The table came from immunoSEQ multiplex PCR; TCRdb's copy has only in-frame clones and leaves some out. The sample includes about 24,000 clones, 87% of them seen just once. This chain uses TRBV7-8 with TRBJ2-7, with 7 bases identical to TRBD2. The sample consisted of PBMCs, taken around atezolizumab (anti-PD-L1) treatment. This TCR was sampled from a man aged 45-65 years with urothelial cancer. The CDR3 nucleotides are TGTGCCAGCAGCCGGACTAGCTCCTACGAGCAGTACTTC. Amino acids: CASSRTSSYEQYF.